The 18 T cell receptor beta chains below all came from one sample that was sequenced in a study of blood T cell repertoires in COVID-19. The assay was immunoSEQ multiplex PCR, and TCRdb's table has in-frame clones only and misses some. Altogether approximately 100,000 clones are present, 85% to 90% being singletons, with the ten largest covering about 18%. What was sequenced was peripheral blood. Source of these receptors: a human donor with acute or convalescent COVID-19. The donor label of this sample is uncertain.

This clone was counted only a few times. This chain joins TRBV7-2 and TRBJ1-1; D not certain. Trimming took 5 bases from V and 4 from J, leaving 11 bases between them. The CDR3 loop spans 13 amino acids. Germline V gene sequence: CDR1 SGHTA, CDR2 FQGNSA. CDR3 bases: TGTGCCAGCAGCACGCAGGAAGGCACTGAAGCTTTCTTT. Translated, it gives CASSTQEGTEAFF.

V and J are TRBV19 and TRBJ1-2; 11 nucleotides line up with TRBD1. Germline V gene sequence: CDR1 LNHDA, CDR2 SQIVND (reference sequence). Trimming at V came to 5 bases and at J to 5 bases, leaving 7 bases not matched to a gene. The CDR3 totals 15 residues. CDR3 bases: TGTGCCAGTAGTCGGTCCGGGACAGGGGGATATGGCTACACCTTC. Protein product: CASSRSGTGGYGYTF.

In DNA, the CDR3 is TGTGCCAGCAGCCAGGACAGCTATGGCTACACCTTC. Its translation is CASSQDSYGYTF. The chain is built from TRBV3-1 (or the pseudogene TRBV3-2) and TRBJ1-2; maybe TRBD1 (6 bases). CDR1 is LGHDT, CDR2 YNNKEL, per germline (reference sequence). V dropped 3 bases and J dropped 4 bases, with 6 bases sitting between them. The CDR3 length is 12 residues.

The chain links TRBV29-1 to TRBJ1-2; 7 bases agree with TRBD1. Germline assignment: CDR1 SQVTM and CDR2 ANQGSEA. This CDR3 is 16 amino acids long. V lost 1 base to trimming and J lost 8 bases; unmatched junction nucleotides: 16. The CDR3 reads CSVEVGGPRVRRGYTF. The CDR3 DNA reads TGCAGCGTTGAAGTAGGGGGCCCCAGGGTTCGAAGGGGCTACACCTTC.

V and J are TRBV10-3 and TRBJ2-3; TRBD1 might be the D (5 bases). The germline V and J ends were trimmed by 3 bases and 2 bases, with 6 bases remaining between them. Germline V lookup: CDR1 ENHRY, CDR2 SYGVKD. The CDR3 sequence is 13 residues long. The CDR3 DNA reads TGTGCCATCAGTGAAGGGGACACAGATACGCAGTATTTT. This codes for CAISEGDTDTQYF.

The chain uses TRBV2 and TRBJ1-2, with TRBD1 matching over 7 bases. The CDR3 is 13 amino acids. V was pared by 3 bases and J by 5 bases, with 3 bases of the junction left unmatched. Germline V gives CDR1 SNHLY, CDR2 FYNNEI. The CDR3 region has the DNA TGTGCCAGCAGTGAGCAGGGGGGTTATGGCTACACCTTC. Translating gives CASSEQGGYGYTF.

This chain connects TRBV4-3 to TRBJ2-5; 7 positions agree with TRBD1. This CDR3 has 13 amino acids. Germline CDR1 is LGHNA and CDR2 is YSLEER. J lost 4 bases, V lost 4 bases, and 3 bases had no gene match. CDR3 DNA sequence: TGCGCCAGCAGCCGACACAGGGGAGAGACCCAGTACTTC. It codes for CASSRHRGETQYF.

The table lists this clone with a count of one. The rearrangement uses TRBV28 and TRBJ1-2, with 12 positions matching TRBD1. V was pared by 6 bases and J by 3 bases, with 11 bases of the junction left unmatched. The CDR3 consists of 17 residues. Germline V gene sequence: CDR1 MDHEN, CDR2 SYDVKM. The chain's CDR3 is CASRPAGTGGQYYGYTF. In DNA form, the CDR3 reads TGTGCCAGCAGGCCGGCAGGGACAGGGGGCCAGTACTATGGCTACACCTTC.

The rearrangement joins TRBV7-3 to TRBJ1-1; D remains ambiguous. The V gene's germline CDR1 is SGHTA and CDR2 FQGTGA. The CDR3 is made up of 13 amino acids. The germline V and J ends were trimmed by 3 bases and 3 bases, with 8 bases remaining between them. The CDR3 DNA is TGTGCCAGCAGCTTTTCTCCGGACACTGAAGCTTTCTTT. Protein sequence: CASSFSPDTEAFF. The complete variable domain, with remaining parts taken from reference TRBV7-3 and TRBJ1-1, reads GAGVSQTPSNKVTEKGKYVELRCDPISGHTALYWYRQSLGQGPEFLIYFQGTGAADDSGLPNDRFFAVRPEGSVSTLKIQRTERGDSAVYLCASSFSPDTEAFFGQGTRLTVV.

The chain recombines TRBV27 with TRBJ2-7; 10 nucleotides align to TRBD2. Germline V CDR1 and CDR2: MNHEY, SMNVEV (reference sequence). The CDR3 is 15 amino acids. J lost 4 bases, V lost 3 bases, and 6 bases had no gene match. The CDR3 spells CASSFSIAGGYEQYF. The CDR3, as DNA: TGTGCCAGCAGTTTTTCTATAGCGGGAGGTTACGAGCAGTACTTC.

The rearrangement joins TRBV6-5 to TRBJ1-5; 10 nucleotides agree with TRBD1. With V trimmed by 5 bases and J by 4 bases, 2 bases remained unmatched. Germline values: CDR1 MNHEY, CDR2 SVGAGI. The CDR3 contains 14 residues. This CDR3 reads CASSRTGGNQPQHF. As DNA, the CDR3 is TGTGCCAGCAGTCGGACAGGGGGAAATCAGCCCCAGCATTTT.

The rearrangement uses TRBV25-1 and TRBJ2-1; 7 nucleotides agree with TRBD1. The CDR3 spans 15 residues. Germline trimming cut 4 bases from V and 2 bases from J; bases unmatched to any gene: 5. Germline V gives CDR1 MGHDK, CDR2 SYGVNS. The CDR3, as DNA: TGTGCCAGCAGTGCCCGGGACAGACCCTACAATGAGCAGTTCTTC. Translated, it gives CASSARDRPYNEQFF.

The V call is TRBV4-3, the J call TRBJ1-5, with D possibly TRBD1 on 5 matching bases. The ends were cut back, 3 bases at V and 4 bases at J, with 13 bases in the middle. The germline gives CDR1 LGHNA, CDR2 YSLEER. The CDR3 extends over 15 amino acids. Here the CDR3 DNA reads TGCGCCAGCAGCCAGGAGCAGGGACTTAATCAGCCCCAGCATTTT. It encodes CASSQEQGLNQPQHF.

The gene calls are TRBV30 and TRBJ1-3; no clear D. The germline gives CDR1 GTSNPN, CDR2 SVGIG (reference sequence). The CDR3 length is 14 residues. V lost 0 bases and J 3 bases, leaving 9 bases between the germline ends. The CDR3, as DNA: TGTGCCTGGAGTGTACTTGGTGGTGGAAACACCATATATTTT. This gives the protein CAWSVLGGGNTIYF.

The rearrangement links TRBV9 to TRBJ2-6, with D unclear. The V end was cut by 3 bases, the J end by 0 bases, with 7 bases between. The germline V gene has CDR1 SGDLS and CDR2 YYNGEE. The CDR3 length is 15 residues. CDR3 sequence: CASSGSNSGANVLTF. CDR3 DNA sequence: TGTGCCAGCAGCGGGTCTAACTCTGGGGCCAACGTCCTGACTTTC.

The V call is TRBV2, the J call TRBJ1-2; 10 nucleotides agree with TRBD1. The V segment lost 8 bases and the J segment 4 bases; nucleotides outside the gene matches: 7. The CDR3 sequence is 14 residues long. CDR1 SNHLY and CDR2 FYNNEI come from the germline V gene. The CDR3, as DNA: TGTGCCAGCGGACGGGACAGGGGCAGCTATGGCTACACCTTC. Its translation: CASGRDRGSYGYTF.

This clone appeared a few times. The rearrangement joins TRBV5-6 to TRBJ2-1; tentatively, D is TRBD2 (5 bases). In germline, CDR1 is SGHDT, CDR2 YYEEEE. The CDR3 contains 15 residues. Trimming took off 6 bases at V and 2 bases at J, with 15 bases between the two ends. The CDR3 nucleotides are TGTGCCAGCACTCCTTACGGGGTACCCTACAATGAGCAGTTCTTC. Amino acid sequence: CASTPYGVPYNEQFF.

The chain links TRBV13 to TRBJ2-1, with 9 bases identical to TRBD2. Germline assignment: CDR1 PRHDT and CDR2 FYEKMQ (reference sequence). After removal of 3 bases from V and 5 bases from J, the junction contained 2 bases not matched to a gene. This CDR3 has 14 residues. CDR3 coding DNA: TGTGCCAGCAGCTTTGGCGGGGGGGACAATGAGCAGTTCTTC. Amino acids: CASSFGGGDNEQFF.